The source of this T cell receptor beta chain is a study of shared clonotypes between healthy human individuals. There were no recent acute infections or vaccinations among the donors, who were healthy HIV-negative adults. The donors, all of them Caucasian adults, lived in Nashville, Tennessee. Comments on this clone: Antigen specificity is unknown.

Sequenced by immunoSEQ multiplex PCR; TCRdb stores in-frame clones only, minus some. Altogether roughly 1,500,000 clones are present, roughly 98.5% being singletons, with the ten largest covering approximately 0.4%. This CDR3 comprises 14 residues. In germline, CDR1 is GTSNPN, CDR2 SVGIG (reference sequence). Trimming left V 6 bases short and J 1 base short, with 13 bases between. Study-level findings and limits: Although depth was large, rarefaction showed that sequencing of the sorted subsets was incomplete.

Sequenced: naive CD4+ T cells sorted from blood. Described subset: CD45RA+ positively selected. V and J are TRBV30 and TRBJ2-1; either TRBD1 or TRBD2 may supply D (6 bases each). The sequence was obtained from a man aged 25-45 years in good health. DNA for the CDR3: TGTGCCTGCCTGCGGGACACTTCCTACAATGAGCAGTTCTTC. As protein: CACLRDTSYNEQFF.